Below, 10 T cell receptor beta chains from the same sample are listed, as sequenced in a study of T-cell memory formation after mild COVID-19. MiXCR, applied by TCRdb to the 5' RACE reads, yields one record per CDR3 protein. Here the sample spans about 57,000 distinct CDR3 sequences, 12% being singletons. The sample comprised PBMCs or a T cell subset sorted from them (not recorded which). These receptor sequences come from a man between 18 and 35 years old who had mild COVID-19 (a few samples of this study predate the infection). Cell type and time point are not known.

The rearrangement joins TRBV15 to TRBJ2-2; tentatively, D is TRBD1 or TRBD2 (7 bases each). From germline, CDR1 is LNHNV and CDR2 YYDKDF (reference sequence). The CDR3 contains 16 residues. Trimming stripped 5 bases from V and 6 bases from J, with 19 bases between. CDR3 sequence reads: CATSQGGHRAAGELFF. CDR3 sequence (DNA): TGTGCCACCAGCCAGGGGGGGCACAGGGCGGCCGGGGAGCTGTTTTTT. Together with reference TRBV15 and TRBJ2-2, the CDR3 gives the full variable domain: DAMVIQNPRYQVTQFGKPVTLSCSQTLNHNVMYWYQQKSSQAPKLLFHYYDKDFNNEADTPDNFQSRRPNTSFCFLDIRSPGLGDTAMYLCATSQGGHRAAGELFFGEGSRLTVL.

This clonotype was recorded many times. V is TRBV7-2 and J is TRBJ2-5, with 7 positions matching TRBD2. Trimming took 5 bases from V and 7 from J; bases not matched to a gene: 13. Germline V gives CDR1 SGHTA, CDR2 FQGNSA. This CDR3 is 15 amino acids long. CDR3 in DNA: TGTGCCAGCAGCCCAATCCGAGGGAGGGTAGGGACCCAGTACTTC. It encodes CASSPIRGRVGTQYF.

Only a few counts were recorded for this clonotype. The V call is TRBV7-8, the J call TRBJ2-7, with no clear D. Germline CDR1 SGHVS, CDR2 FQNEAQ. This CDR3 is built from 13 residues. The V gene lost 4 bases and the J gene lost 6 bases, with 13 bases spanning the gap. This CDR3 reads CASSWTRTGEQYV. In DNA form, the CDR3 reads TGTGCCAGCAGCTGGACGAGGACGGGCGAGCAGTACGTC.

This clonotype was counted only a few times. CDR3 bases: TGCGCCAGCGGGCGGGGGGGCCGAAGCGAGCAGTTCTTC. Translation gives CASGRGGRSEQFF. The chain joins TRBV5-1 to TRBJ2-1; 9 nucleotides align to TRBD2. Germline CDR1 and CDR2: SGHRS and YFSETQ. J was trimmed by 10 bases and V by 7 bases; bases with no gene match: 9. The length of the CDR3 is 13 residues.

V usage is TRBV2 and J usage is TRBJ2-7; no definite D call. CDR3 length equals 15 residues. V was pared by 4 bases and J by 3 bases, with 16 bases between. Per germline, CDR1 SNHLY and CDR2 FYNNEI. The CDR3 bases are TGTGCCAGCAGTGTTGATTTCTCTCCTCTCTACGAGCAGTACGTC. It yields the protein CASSVDFSPLYEQYV.

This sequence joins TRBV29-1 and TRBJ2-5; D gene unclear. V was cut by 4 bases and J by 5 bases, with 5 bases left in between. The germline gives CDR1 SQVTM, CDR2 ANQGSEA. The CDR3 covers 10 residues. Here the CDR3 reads CSVVLETQYF. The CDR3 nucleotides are TGCAGCGTTGTGCTGGAGACCCAGTACTTC. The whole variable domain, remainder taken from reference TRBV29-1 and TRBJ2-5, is SAVISQKPSRDICQRGTSLTIQCQVDSQVTMMFWYRQQPGQSLTLIATANQGSEATYESGFVIDKFPISRPNLTFSTLTVSNMSPEDSSIYLCSVVLETQYFGPGTRLLVL.

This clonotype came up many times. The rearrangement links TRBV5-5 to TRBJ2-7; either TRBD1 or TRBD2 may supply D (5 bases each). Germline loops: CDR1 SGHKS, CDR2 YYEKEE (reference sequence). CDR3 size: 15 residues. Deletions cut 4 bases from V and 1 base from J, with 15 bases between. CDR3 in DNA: TGTGCCAGCAGCAGAACCGGGACGGAATCCTACGAGCAGTACGTC. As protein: CASSRTGTESYEQYV.

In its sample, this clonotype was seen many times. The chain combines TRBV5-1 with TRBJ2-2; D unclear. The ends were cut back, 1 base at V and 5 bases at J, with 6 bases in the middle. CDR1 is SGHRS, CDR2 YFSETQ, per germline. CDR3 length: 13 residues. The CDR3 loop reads CASSLRFTGELFF. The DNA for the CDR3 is TGCGCCAGCAGCTTGCGGTTTACCGGGGAGCTGTTTTTT.

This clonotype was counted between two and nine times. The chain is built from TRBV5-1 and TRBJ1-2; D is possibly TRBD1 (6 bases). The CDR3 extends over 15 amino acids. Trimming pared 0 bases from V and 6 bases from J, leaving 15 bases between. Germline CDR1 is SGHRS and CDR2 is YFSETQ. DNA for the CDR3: TGCGCCAGCAGCTTGGCGAGAGGGGGGAAGAATGGCTACACCTTC. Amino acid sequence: CASSLARGGKNGYTF.

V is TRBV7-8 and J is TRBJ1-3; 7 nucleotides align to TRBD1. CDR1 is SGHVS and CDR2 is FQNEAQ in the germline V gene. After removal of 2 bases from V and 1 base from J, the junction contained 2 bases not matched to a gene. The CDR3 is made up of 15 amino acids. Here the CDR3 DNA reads TGTGCCAGCAGCTTAACAGGGGCTTCTGGAAACACCATATATTTT. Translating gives CASSLTGASGNTIYF. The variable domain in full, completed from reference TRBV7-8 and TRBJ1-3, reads GAGVSQSPRYKVAKRGQDVALRCDPISGHVSLFWYQQALGQGPEFLTYFQNEAQLDKSGLPSDRFFAERPEGSVSTLKIQRTQQEDSAVYLCASSLTGASGNTIYFGEGSWLTVV.